Given below is one T cell receptor (beta chain) in context. The data belong to a study of T cell changes during pregnancy in multiple sclerosis. Libraries were prepared by immunoSEQ multiplex PCR; TCRdb keeps only in-frame clonotypes and omits some of them. The sample yields about 57,000 clones, 93% seen once. V lost 2 bases and J lost 4, with 11 bases in between. The CDR3 is made up of 14 amino acids. Germline loops: CDR1 MNHNS, CDR2 SASEGT. The sequence was collected from a female donor with multiple sclerosis, enrolled in a pregnancy study. The sample in question was peripheral blood, obtained after pregnancy. The chain links TRBV6-1 to TRBJ1-1; unclear D gene. CDR3 nucleotides: TGTGCCAGCAGTGAAAGGGTTCGGGGCACTGAAGCTTTCTTT. This encodes CASSERVRGTEAFF.